Listed below are T cell receptor beta chains from one sample, sequenced in a study of Ad26.COV2.S vaccination and SARS-CoV-2 variants. Profiled with immunoSEQ multiplex PCR; TCRdb holds only in-frame clones, not every one. The table shows more than 400,000 clones, with 92% occurring only once. The material sequenced was peripheral blood, taken in a trial of Ad26.COV2.S vaccine versus placebo. The receptor set was obtained from a person between 18 and 59 years old who received the Ad26.COV2.S COVID-19 vaccine or a placebo. CDR3s include the opening cysteine and the closing phenylalanine or tryptophan. Each record gives: V gene, J gene, D gene, clone size, CDR3 protein, CDR3 DNA. A D gene is named only where the DNA matches it firmly. Clone size is not always given. Where it is, it says once, few, many or a class for expanded clones.

TRBV27	TRBJ1-6	TRBD1	.	CASSWNHRGGNSPLHF	TGTGCCAGCAGCTGGAATCACAGGGGTGGCAATTCACCCCTCCACTTT
TRBV15	TRBJ2-2	.	once	CATSPPGRVNTGELFF	TGTGCCACCAGCCCTCCGGGCAGGGTGAACACCGGGGAGCTGTTTTTT
TRBV9	TRBJ1-1	.	.	CASSVAGTPNTEAFF	TGTGCCAGCAGCGTAGCCGGGACACCTAACACTGAAGCTTTCTTT
TRBV27	TRBJ1-2	.	.	CASSLGRSQFGYTF	TGTGCCAGCAGTTTAGGACGGTCGCAGTTTGGCTACACCTTC
TRBV27	TRBJ2-7	TRBD1	.	CASSTGTGDSYEQYF	TGTGCCAGCAGTACCGGGACAGGGGATTCCTACGAGCAGTACTTC
TRBV4-3	TRBJ2-3	.	.	CASSQISGTDTQYF	TGCGCCAGCAGCCAGATTAGCGGCACAGATACGCAGTATTTT
TRBV7-2	TRBJ1-5	TRBD1	.	CASSLGDSPRQPQHF	TGTGCCAGCAGCTTAGGGGACAGCCCACGGCAGCCCCAGCATTTT
TRBV5-1	TRBJ2-2	.	.	CASFQGPLNTGELFF	TGCGCCAGCTTTCAGGGGCCCCTTAACACCGGGGAGCTGTTTTTT
TRBV28	TRBJ1-2	.	.	CASSLVGAYGYTF	TGTGCCAGCAGTTTAGTAGGGGCCTATGGCTACACCTTC
TRBV2	TRBJ2-2	.	.	CASKTEYTGELFF	TGTGCCAGCAAGACAGAATACACCGGGGAGCTGTTTTTT
TRBV7-2	TRBJ1-1	TRBD1	once	CASSLHAGTGYTEAFF	TGTGCCAGCAGCTTGCACGCCGGGACAGGGTATACTGAAGCTTTCTTT
TRBV7-8	TRBJ1-2	.	.	CASSPQGFHGYTF	TGTGCCAGCAGCCCCCAGGGGTTCCATGGCTACACCTTC
TRBV5-6	TRBJ2-7	.	.	CASSRTETYEQYF	TGTGCCAGCAGCCGGACAGAGACCTACGAGCAGTACTTC
TRBV24-1	TRBJ2-2	TRBD1	.	CATSDMSGTGGPGELFF	TGTGCCACCAGTGATATGTCCGGGACAGGGGGCCCCGGGGAGCTGTTTTTT
TRBV6-5	TRBJ1-1	TRBD1	.	CASRKGRQGGTEAFF	TGTGCCAGCAGGAAAGGTAGACAGGGAGGGACTGAAGCTTTCTTT
TRBV6-6	TRBJ2-3	TRBD1	.	CASKGDRGLADTQYF	TGTGCCAGCAAGGGGGACAGGGGTCTAGCAGATACGCAGTATTTT
TRBV5-1	TRBJ1-6	.	once	CASSSDTSNSPLHF	TGCGCCAGCAGCTCGGACACGAGTAATTCACCCCTCCACTTT
TRBV27	TRBJ1-6	.	.	CASSLTLWGRDSPLHF	TGTGCCAGCAGTTTAACCCTCTGGGGGCGGGATTCACCCCTCCACTTT
TRBV20-1	TRBJ1-1	.	.	CSASDRLVNTEAFF	TGCAGTGCTAGTGATCGTTTGGTGAACACTGAAGCTTTCTTT
TRBV13	TRBJ2-7	.	.	CASTSPGGGNEQYF	TGTGCCAGCACTTCGCCCGGGGGTGGCAACGAGCAGTACTTC
TRBV7-2	TRBJ1-1	.	.	CASSFGLEAFF	TGTGCCAGCAGCTTCGGTCTGGAAGCTTTCTTT
TRBV24-1	TRBJ2-3	.	.	CATSAGNTDTQYF	TGTGCCACCAGTGCGGGAAACACAGATACGCAGTATTTT
TRBV7-9	TRBJ1-1	.	.	CASSLAKGRNTEAFF	TGTGCCAGCAGCTTAGCGAAAGGGAGGAACACTGAAGCTTTCTTT
TRBV7-8	TRBJ2-1	TRBD1	once	CASSFGRDRGANEQFF	TGTGCCAGCAGCTTCGGGAGGGACAGGGGAGCGAATGAGCAGTTCTTC
TRBV18	TRBJ2-1	TRBD2	.	CASSPLAGGYYNEQFF	TGTGCCAGCTCACCATTAGCGGGGGGATACTACAATGAGCAGTTCTTC
TRBV24-1	TRBJ2-2	.	.	CATSVQTANTGELFF	TGTGCCACCAGTGTCCAGACAGCGAACACCGGGGAGCTGTTTTTT
TRBV6-4	TRBJ2-4	TRBD2	.	CASSDAAGDTNIQYF	TGTGCCAGCAGTGACGCAGCGGGGGATACTAACATTCAGTACTTC
TRBV4-3	TRBJ1-6	TRBD1	.	CASSQDPAGGPSPLHF	TGCGCCAGCAGCCAAGATCCCGCAGGGGGGCCTTCACCCCTCCACTTT
TRBV9	TRBJ2-1	.	.	CASSVVGKSWNEQFF	TGTGCCAGCAGCGTAGTAGGGAAGTCTTGGAATGAGCAGTTCTTC
TRBV7-2	TRBJ1-2	TRBD1	.	CASSFRDRGDGYTF	TGTGCCAGCAGCTTCCGGGACAGGGGAGACGGCTACACCTTC
TRBV2	TRBJ2-2	TRBD2	.	CASRGLAANTGELFF	TGTGCCAGCAGGGGACTAGCGGCGAACACCGGGGAGCTGTTTTTT
TRBV4-2	TRBJ2-2	.	.	CASSQGGGTNTGELFF	TGTGCCAGCAGCCAAGGGGGAGGCACCAACACCGGGGAGCTGTTTTTT
TRBV7-9	TRBJ2-2	.	.	CASSWYTGKVGGELFF	TGTGCCAGCAGCTGGTATACAGGGAAAGTTGGCGGGGAGCTGTTTTTT
TRBV5-8	TRBJ1-1	TRBD1	.	CASTRTGGKVNTEAFF	TGTGCCAGCACCCGGACAGGGGGCAAGGTGAACACTGAAGCTTTCTTT
TRBV5-6	TRBJ1-5	.	.	CASSCLVEGRPTNQPQHF	TGTGCCAGCAGCTGCCTTGTTGAGGGCAGGCCTACTAATCAGCCCCAGCATTTT
TRBV2	TRBJ1-6	.	.	CASIRPLARSSSYNSPLHF	TGTGCCAGCATTCGCCCGCTAGCCAGGTCAAGCTCCTATAATTCACCCCTCCACTTT
TRBV2	TRBJ1-1	.	.	CASSEAYGSTEAFF	TGTGCCAGCAGTGAAGCATATGGAAGCACTGAAGCTTTCTTT
TRBV25-1	TRBJ2-7	.	.	CASSEGSGQIQYEQYF	TGTGCCAGCAGTGAAGGGTCGGGGCAGATACAATACGAGCAGTACTTC
TRBV2	TRBJ2-3	TRBD1	.	CASITQGVDTQYF	TGTGCCAGCATTACACAGGGGGTGGATACGCAGTATTTT
TRBV7-9	TRBJ1-4	.	.	CASSLAGAYGEKLFF	TGTGCCAGCAGCTTAGCAGGGGCCTACGGTGAAAAACTGTTTTTT
TRBV30	TRBJ1-1	.	.	CAWRKGSLAEAFF	TGTGCCTGGAGAAAGGGGTCGTTAGCTGAAGCTTTCTTT
TRBV9	TRBJ1-1	TRBD1	.	CASSVDDREGTEAFF	TGTGCCAGCAGCGTAGATGACAGGGAGGGCACTGAAGCTTTCTTT
TRBV6-5	TRBJ1-5	.	.	CASSSTENQPQHF	TGTGCCAGCAGTTCGACAGAGAATCAGCCCCAGCATTTT
TRBV6-5	TRBJ2-7	.	.	CASSYRDIRTSYEQYF	TGTGCCAGCAGTTACAGGGACATTCGGACCTCCTACGAGCAGTACTTC
TRBV6-2/TRBV6-3	TRBJ1-5	.	.	CASSQTGGPNQPQHF	TGTGCCAGCAGCCAAACCGGGGGCCCAAATCAGCCCCAGCATTTT